In its sample, the clone carrying this TCR beta chain was seen a few times. The antigen is unknown. Primers included in the PCR were 60 Vbeta and 13 Jbeta primers. Sequencing used immunoSEQ multiplex PCR; TCRdb keeps in-frame clones, though not all of them. The profile shows about 110,000 clones, less than 80% of them singletons. This sample was included in a study of cytomegalovirus exposure and HLA in healthy donors. Notes on the study in general: Some highly shared sequence variants likely arose as a pipeline artifact.

Germline V gene sequence: CDR1 SGHVS, CDR2 FQNEAQ. Unmatched junction bases numbered 4, after V lost 1 base and J lost 3 bases. The CDR3 totals 15 residues. The sequence was obtained from a woman aged 45-65 years in good health and CMV-seropositive. The sequencing input was PBMCs. V usage is TRBV7-8 and J usage is TRBJ2-7; 9 nucleotides align to TRBD1. The CDR3 DNA reads as TGTGCCAGCAGCTTAGAACAGGGGGCTGACTACGAGCAGTACTTC. This translates into CASSLEQGADYEQYF.